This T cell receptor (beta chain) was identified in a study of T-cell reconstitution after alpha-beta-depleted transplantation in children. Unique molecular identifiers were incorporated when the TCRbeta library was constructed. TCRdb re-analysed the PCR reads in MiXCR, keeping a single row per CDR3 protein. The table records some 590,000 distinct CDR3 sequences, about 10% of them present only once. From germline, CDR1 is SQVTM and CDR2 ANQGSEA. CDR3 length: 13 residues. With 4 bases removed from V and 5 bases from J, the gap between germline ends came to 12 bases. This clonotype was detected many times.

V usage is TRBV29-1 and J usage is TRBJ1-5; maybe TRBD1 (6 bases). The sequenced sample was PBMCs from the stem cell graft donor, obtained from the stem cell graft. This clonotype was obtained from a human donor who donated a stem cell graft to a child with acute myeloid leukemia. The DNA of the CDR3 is TGCAGCGTTGTTTCGGGGGCAGATCAGCCCCAGCATTTT. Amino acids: CSVVSGADQPQHF.